A single sample gave rise to the 29 T cell receptor beta chains below, sequenced in a study of T cell repertoires in cytomegalovirus infection (dated by TCRdb to about 2019). The sample's treatment or condition, from its label and the paper: in vitro stimulation with specific CMV peptide epitopes to enrich CMV-specific T cells. TCRdb shows the sequencer as Illumina HiSeq 1500. TCRdb trimmed the raw reads at Q25, called clones with MiXCR and kept productive beta chains. Identical CDR3 protein sequences are pooled into one entry, listed with their most common genes and DNA. The sample table shows just under 500,000 distinct CDR3 sequences, and 33% are seen once. 15% to 20% of the sample lies in the top ten. No antigen has been assigned to these receptors. Sequences were derived from cultured PBMCs, sampled from culture after CMV antigen stimulation. The receptor set was obtained from a human donor in good health (CMV status not recorded). Some clones in this sample may be carry-over from other donors' samples.

Many counts were recorded for this clonotype. V gene TRBV19 combines with J gene TRBJ2-1, with a tentative D call TRBD1 (6 bases). Trimming stripped 6 bases from V and 14 bases from J, with 14 bases between. This CDR3 has 11 residues. Germline lookup yields CDR1 LNHDA and CDR2 SQIVND (reference sequence). The CDR3 bases are TGTGCCAGTAGGGCAGGGGAGATCAAGTTCTTC. Protein sequence: CASRAGEIKFF.

There are a few counts of this clonotype. V usage is TRBV5-1 and J usage is TRBJ2-7; D unclear. In germline, CDR1 is SGHRS, CDR2 YFSETQ. Trimming stripped 4 bases from V and 2 bases from J, with 10 bases between. CDR3 size: 13 residues. The CDR3 nucleotides read TGCGCCAGCAGCCCGGATGGGCCCTACGAGCAGTACGTC. Encoded protein: CASSPDGPYEQYV.

This clonotype was recorded once. The chain carries TRBV2 and TRBJ2-3, with TRBD2 identical over 7 bases. Losses at the gene ends were 8 bases for V and 0 bases for J; bases not matched to a gene: 2. From germline, CDR1 is SNHLY and CDR2 FYNNEI. The CDR3 extends over 13 amino acids. CDR3 in DNA: TGTGCCAGCCTAGCGGAGAGCACAGATACGCAGTATTTT. This gives the protein CASLAESTDTQYF.

This clonotype was detected a few times. This chain connects TRBV5-3 to TRBJ2-1; 8 bases map to TRBD1. TRBV5-3 is an ORF, and what it does is uncertain. The trim removed 8 bases at V and 2 bases at J, leaving 9 bases unmatched. The CDR3 loop spans 15 amino acids. The DNA for the CDR3 is TGTGCCAGCAACCGCAGGACAGGGACCTACAATGAGCAGTTCTTC. It is translated as CASNRRTGTYNEQFF.

In its sample, this clonotype was seen a few times. This chain connects TRBV12-5 to TRBJ2-2; 7 nucleotides line up with TRBD1. Germline V gene sequence: CDR1 LGHNT, CDR2 FRNRAP. The CDR3 length is 15 residues. V shed 1 base and J 2 bases; nucleotides not matched to a gene: 1. The CDR3 coding sequence is TGTGCTAGTGGTTTGGGACAGGGTAACACCGGGGAGCTGTTTTTT. It translates to CASGLGQGNTGELFF.

This clonotype was observed at least ten times. The chain employs TRBV7-2 and TRBJ1-6; D may be TRBD1 (5 bases). V gave up 5 bases and J gave up 7 bases, with 12 bases separating them. Germline loops: CDR1 SGHTA, CDR2 FQGNSA. This CDR3 contains 14 residues. The chain's CDR3 is CASSLGRQNSPLHF. The CDR3 region has the DNA TGTGCCAGCAGCCTGGGACGGCAGAATTCACCCCTCCACTTT.

This clonotype was seen only a few times. In DNA, the CDR3 is TGTGCCAGCACCATACTAGACTCCTACAATGAGCAGTTCTTC. Translation: CASTILDSYNEQFF. The chain carries TRBV11-2 and TRBJ2-1, with a weak D call TRBD2 (5 bases). Germline-derived CDR1 and CDR2 are SGHAT and FQNNGV. Trimming took 7 bases from V and 0 from J, leaving 10 bases between them. The CDR3 contains 14 residues.

The V gene is TRBV7-2, the J gene TRBJ2-3; D is unresolved. Germline V CDR1 and CDR2: SGHTA, FQGNSA. The CDR3 covers 14 residues. The V and J ends lost 2 bases and 2 bases respectively, with 8 bases between them. In nucleotides, the CDR3 is TGTGCCAGCAGCTTATACAGCCCCACAGATACGCAGTATTTT. Its protein product is CASSLYSPTDTQYF.

Only a few counts were recorded for this clonotype. V gene TRBV6-1 combines with J gene TRBJ1-6; unclear D gene. The V and J ends lost 2 bases and 8 bases respectively, with 10 bases between them. CDR1 is MNHNS and CDR2 is SASEGT in the germline V gene. This CDR3 is 14 amino acids long. In nucleotides, the CDR3 is TGTGCCAGCAGTGAAAATGTTCGGCATTCACCCCTCCACTTT. Residues: CASSENVRHSPLHF.

This chain connects TRBV28 to TRBJ1-5, with D perhaps TRBD1 (5 bases). Trimming took off 4 bases at V and 0 bases at J, with 13 bases between the two ends. From germline, CDR1 is MDHEN and CDR2 SYDVKM. This CDR3 has 16 amino acids. The CDR3 DNA is TGTGCCAGCAGTTACCGCCGTAGGGGTAGCAATCAGCCCCAGCATTTT. It translates to CASSYRRRGSNQPQHF.

There are a few counts of this clonotype. V usage is TRBV12-3 or TRBV12-4 and J usage is TRBJ2-2; D perhaps matches TRBD1 (5 bases). CDR3 length: 12 residues. Trimming took off 2 bases at V and 13 bases at J, with 11 bases between the two ends. CDR3 region: CASSLLGDRLFF. The CDR3, as DNA: TGTGCCAGCAGTTTACTGGGCGACAGGCTGTTTTTT.

This clonotype was recorded a few times. V gene TRBV28 combines with J gene TRBJ1-5, with 8 bases lining up with TRBD1. V dropped 4 bases and J dropped 3; count of bases not matched to a gene: 2. CDR3 length: 14 residues. Germline V lookup: CDR1 MDHEN, CDR2 SYDVKM. The CDR3 is CASSSGQVNQPQHF. The CDR3 coding sequence is TGTGCCAGCAGTTCGGGACAGGTCAATCAGCCCCAGCATTTT.

This clonotype was picked up one time. This rearrangement joins TRBV7-2 to TRBJ2-5, with 8 bases matching TRBD2. The CDR3 has 14 residues. CDR1 and CDR2 from the germline V gene are SGHTA and FQGNSA. The V segment lost 3 bases and the J segment 4 bases; nucleotides outside the gene matches: 4. The CDR3 region is CASSFQTSAETQYF. Written as DNA, the CDR3 is TGTGCCAGCAGCTTCCAGACTAGCGCAGAGACCCAGTACTTC.

The count of this clonotype is one. The gene calls are TRBV28 and TRBJ1-2; weak D call: TRBD1 (5 bases). The CDR3 runs to 17 residues. The ends were cut back, 3 bases at V and 1 base at J, with 18 bases in the middle. Germline CDR1 and CDR2: MDHEN and SYDVKM. The CDR3 is CASSFGSVQGLNYGYTF. CDR3 bases: TGTGCCAGCAGTTTTGGTTCCGTCCAGGGACTTAACTATGGCTACACCTTC.

This chain joins TRBV11-2 and TRBJ2-7, with 8 bases lining up with TRBD2. This CDR3 has 16 amino acids. V lost 2 bases and J lost 3; bases outside the gene matches: 9. Germline CDR1 is SGHAT and CDR2 is FQNNGV. The CDR3 here is CASSLTPSGSIYEQYF. In DNA form, the CDR3 reads TGTGCCAGCAGCTTAACCCCCAGCGGGAGTATCTACGAGCAGTACTTC.

A few counts support this clonotype. V and J are TRBV5-1 and TRBJ2-7, with unresolved D. The CDR3 has 16 amino acids. Germline CDR1 SGHRS, CDR2 YFSETQ. The V and J ends lost 5 bases and 3 bases respectively, with 21 bases between them. The CDR3 loop is CASSFRPQASIYEQYF. The CDR3, as DNA: TGCGCCAGCAGTTTCCGGCCTCAGGCCTCCATCTACGAGCAGTACTTC. The full variable domain, its missing parts supplied by reference TRBV5-1 and TRBJ2-7, is KAGVTQTPRYLIKTRGQQVTLSCSPISGHRSVSWYQQTPGQGLQFLFEYFSETQRNKGNFPGRFSGRQFSNSRSEMNVSTLELGDSALYLCASSFRPQASIYEQYFGPGTRLTVT.

V and J are TRBV28 and TRBJ2-7; D is unresolved. V lost 5 bases and J 9 bases, leaving 11 bases between the germline ends. The germline CDR1 and CDR2 sequences are MDHEN and SYDVKM. The CDR3 is made up of 11 amino acids. CDR3 bases: TGTGCCAGCAGTGATCCCGAGTGGCAGTACTTC. As protein: CASSDPEWQYF.

V usage is TRBV19 and J usage is TRBJ1-2; D not resolved. The length of the CDR3 is 14 residues. Trimming stripped 9 bases from V and 4 bases from J, with 18 bases between. The V gene's germline CDR1 is LNHDA and CDR2 SQIVND (reference sequence). CDR3 in amino acids: CASIPEGRTYGYTF. The CDR3 DNA sequence: TGTGCCAGCATCCCGGAAGGGAGGACCTATGGCTACACCTTC.

Written as DNA, the CDR3 is TGTGCCAGCAGCAGGCTAGCGGCGGGAAACACCATATATTTT. Translating it yields CASSRLAAGNTIYF. The V and J genes are TRBV7-9 and TRBJ1-3; D call uncertain. The CDR3 runs 14 residues. Trimming took 5 bases from V and 4 from J, leaving 12 bases between them. The germline V gene encodes CDR1 SEHNR and CDR2 FQNEAQ (reference sequence).

The gene calls are TRBV6-6 and TRBJ1-2; D is possibly TRBD1 (5 bases). Germline V gene lookup returns CDR1 MNHNY and CDR2 SVGAGI (reference sequence). The CDR3 has 14 amino acids. V was trimmed by 5 bases and J by 11 bases, leaving 21 bases between them. Written as DNA, the CDR3 is TGTGCCAGCAGTCTTGGGACCCGGGCTATGGGGTACACCTTC. Its translation: CASSLGTRAMGYTF.

A few counts support this clonotype. The chain employs TRBV10-3 and TRBJ2-7, with a weak D call TRBD1 (5 bases). This CDR3 comprises 15 residues. Germline V gene data show CDR1 as ENHRY and CDR2 as SYGVKD. Between the trimmed V and J ends, which lost 5 bases and 6 bases, there was a span of 20 bases. The CDR3 DNA reads as TGTGCCATCAGTTTAAAAGCTCCAGGGATGGTCGAGCAGTACTTC. As protein: CAISLKAPGMVEQYF.

The chain links TRBV7-9 to TRBJ2-7, with 14 bases fitting TRBD2. Germline CDR1 SEHNR, CDR2 FQNEAQ (reference sequence). V lost 6 bases to trimming and J lost 4 bases; unmatched junction nucleotides: 17. The length of the CDR3 is 19 residues. CDR3 bases: TGTGCCAGCAGTCAGGCCGGGACTAGCGGGAGACCAGCGCGTTACGAGCAGTACGTC. Translated, it gives CASSQAGTSGRPARYEQYV.

This clonotype turned up a few times. The CDR3 is CASSYPPADTQYF. The CDR3 DNA follows: TGTGCCAGCAGTTACCCTCCCGCAGATACGCAGTATTTT. The chain uses TRBV6-8 and TRBJ2-3; no definite D call. V dropped 2 bases and J dropped 4 bases, with 7 bases sitting between them. This CDR3 is built from 13 residues. Germline loops: CDR1 MNHGY, CDR2 SAAAGT.

This clonotype was seen only a few times. The CDR3 DNA reads TGTGCCAGCAGCTTGGTCGGGGGGACCTTGGAGAATCAGCCCCAGCATTTT. Its protein product is CASSLVGGTLENQPQHF. This chain uses TRBV7-2 with TRBJ1-5; D possibly corresponds to TRBD1 (5 bases). This CDR3 is built from 17 residues. The V end lost 3 bases, the J end lost 4 bases, and 19 bases lay between the germline ends. Germline-derived CDR1 and CDR2 are SGHTA and FQGNSA.

V gene TRBV4-1 combines with J gene TRBJ2-1; D may be TRBD1 (6 bases). The ends were cut back, 5 bases at V and 6 bases at J, with 20 bases in the middle. This CDR3 is 16 amino acids long. Germline loops: CDR1 MGHRA, CDR2 YSYEKL. The CDR3 loop reads CASSAQRGNLGNEQFF. DNA of the CDR3: TGCGCCAGCAGCGCCCAAAGGGGGAACCTAGGCAATGAGCAGTTCTTC.

V and J are TRBV5-5 and TRBJ2-2; D is possibly TRBD1 (6 bases). There are 15 residues in the CDR3. Germline values: CDR1 SGHKS, CDR2 YYEKEE (reference sequence). V was shortened by 4 bases and J by 6 bases, with 16 bases between the two germline ends. The DNA of the CDR3 is TGTGCCAGCAGCCTTCAGGGGATCACGGCCGGGGAGCTGTTTTTT. Protein product: CASSLQGITAGELFF.

The rearrangement uses TRBV4-1 and TRBJ1-5; 7 bases map to TRBD1. V gave up 6 bases and J gave up 6 bases; unmatched junction bases: 8. CDR1 is MGHRA, CDR2 YSYEKL, per germline. The CDR3 has 14 residues. The CDR3 DNA reads as TGCGCCAGCAGGGGTCAGGGGGAAAGTCAGCCCCAGCATTTT. It is translated as CASRGQGESQPQHF.

The chain joins TRBV4-1 to TRBJ2-7, with 8 bases aligning to TRBD2. This CDR3 is 17 amino acids long. J gave up 2 bases and V 3 bases, and 12 bases lay outside the gene matches. Germline CDR1 and CDR2: MGHRA and YSYEKL. The CDR3 loop is CASSQEGAGRGTYEQYF. The CDR3 DNA reads as TGCGCCAGCAGCCAGGAAGGAGCCGGGAGGGGGACCTACGAGCAGTACTTC.

The chain uses TRBV12-3 or TRBV12-4 and TRBJ1-2; possible D gene TRBD1, 5 bases. V lost 5 bases to trimming and J lost 8 bases, with 12 bases between them. The length of the CDR3 is 12 residues. CDR3 amino acids: CASSITGYGYTF. The DNA of the CDR3 is TGTGCCAGCAGTATTACAGGTTACGGCTACACCTTC.